This is a list of T cell receptor beta chains from one sample in a study of CD4 T cells in relation to SARS-CoV-2 and coronaviruses. Repertoires were generated with immunoSEQ multiplex PCR, while TCRdb's copy carries only in-frame clones and drops some. The sample has approximately 59,000 clones; 75% to 90% are singletons. Sequences were obtained from memory CD4+ T cells from PBMCs. The receptors were sampled from a human donor in good health. Each CDR3 is given with its conserved first and last residue. A D gene is named only where the DNA matches it firmly. Not every row has a clone size; where given, it reads once, few, many or a size class.

v_gene: TRBV3-1/TRBV3-2; abundance: -; d_gene: -; j_gene: TRBJ1-5; CDR3aa: CASSQDGYNQPQHF; CDR3nt: TGTGCCAGCAGCCAAGACGGTTACAATCAGCCCCAGCATTTT
v_gene: TRBV14; abundance: -; d_gene: TRBD1; j_gene: TRBJ1-4; CDR3aa: CASSQNRGGEKLFF; CDR3nt: TGTGCCAGCAGCCAAAACAGGGGAGGCGAAAAACTGTTTTTT
v_gene: TRBV15; abundance: -; d_gene: -; j_gene: TRBJ2-3; CDR3aa: CATSRDLDTDTQYF; CDR3nt: TGTGCCACCAGCAGAGATCTCGACACAGATACGCAGTATTTT
v_gene: TRBV4-1; abundance: -; d_gene: TRBD2; j_gene: TRBJ2-5; CDR3aa: CASSQGGLAAETQYF; CDR3nt: TGCGCCAGCAGCCAAGGCGGACTAGCGGCAGAGACCCAGTACTTC
v_gene: TRBV6-2/TRBV6-3; abundance: -; d_gene: TRBD1; j_gene: TRBJ1-1; CDR3aa: CASSSPWDSRGNTEAFF; CDR3nt: TGTGCCAGCAGTTCCCCTTGGGACAGCCGGGGGAACACTGAAGCTTTCTTT
v_gene: TRBV6-4; abundance: -; d_gene: TRBD2; j_gene: TRBJ2-1; CDR3aa: CASTETSGSSYNEQFF; CDR3nt: TGTGCCAGCACCGAGACTAGCGGGAGTTCCTACAATGAGCAGTTCTTC
v_gene: TRBV5-4; abundance: few; d_gene: TRBD1; j_gene: TRBJ1-6; CDR3aa: CASSQGQAYNSPLHF; CDR3nt: TGTGCCAGCAGCCAAGGACAGGCTTATAATTCACCCCTCCACTTT
v_gene: TRBV5-1; abundance: -; d_gene: -; j_gene: TRBJ1-5; CDR3aa: CASSYTGGNQPQHF; CDR3nt: TGCGCCAGCAGCTATACAGGTGGTAATCAGCCCCAGCATTTT
v_gene: TRBV14; abundance: -; d_gene: TRBD1; j_gene: TRBJ1-1; CDR3aa: CASSQKSAVLLGQGTEAFF; CDR3nt: TGTGCCAGCAGCCAAAAATCGGCCGTGTTGTTGGGACAGGGCACTGAAGCTTTCTTT
v_gene: TRBV3-1/TRBV3-2; abundance: -; d_gene: -; j_gene: TRBJ2-4; CDR3aa: CASSQGVTSVSNIQYF; CDR3nt: TGTGCCAGCAGCCAGGGAGTCACCTCCGTGTCAAACATTCAGTACTTC
v_gene: TRBV6-5; abundance: -; d_gene: -; j_gene: TRBJ2-5; CDR3aa: CASSPGVAGQYF; CDR3nt: TGTGCCAGCAGTCCCGGGGTCGCGGGCCAATACTTC
v_gene: TRBV5-4; abundance: -; d_gene: TRBD2; j_gene: TRBJ2-7; CDR3aa: CASKPGLTSYEQYF; CDR3nt: TGTGCCAGCAAGCCGGGACTAACGTCCTACGAGCAGTACTTC
v_gene: TRBV5-1; abundance: -; d_gene: -; j_gene: TRBJ2-1; CDR3aa: CASSSGQGWDEQFF; CDR3nt: TGCGCCAGCAGCTCGGGGCAGGGTTGGGATGAGCAGTTCTTC
v_gene: TRBV7-9; abundance: -; d_gene: TRBD1; j_gene: TRBJ1-4; CDR3aa: CASSSSTGYDLGNEKLFF; CDR3nt: TGTGCCAGCAGCTCGTCGACAGGGTATGATTTGGGTAATGAAAAACTGTTTTTT
v_gene: TRBV28; abundance: -; d_gene: TRBD1; j_gene: TRBJ1-2; CDR3aa: CASSPPPGQGGNYGYTF; CDR3nt: TGTGCCAGCAGTCCGCCTCCGGGACAGGGGGGGAACTATGGCTACACCTTC
v_gene: TRBV4-1; abundance: few; d_gene: TRBD2; j_gene: TRBJ2-7; CDR3aa: CASSQDRVAGEQYF; CDR3nt: TGCGCCAGCAGCCAAGACAGGGTAGCGGGCGAGCAGTACTTC
v_gene: TRBV19; abundance: -; d_gene: -; j_gene: TRBJ1-4; CDR3aa: CASSIDRTNEKLFF; CDR3nt: TGTGCCAGTAGTATCGACAGGACTAATGAAAAACTGTTTTTT
v_gene: TRBV13; abundance: -; d_gene: TRBD1; j_gene: TRBJ2-7; CDR3aa: CASSPLGQGIYEQYF; CDR3nt: TGTGCCAGCAGCCCCTTGGGACAGGGCATATACGAGCAGTACTTC
v_gene: TRBV14; abundance: -; d_gene: -; j_gene: TRBJ1-1; CDR3aa: CASTADLNTEAFF; CDR3nt: TGTGCCAGCACCGCGGATCTGAACACTGAAGCTTTCTTT
v_gene: TRBV18; abundance: -; d_gene: -; j_gene: TRBJ2-7; CDR3aa: CASSLSADYEQYF; CDR3nt: TGTGCCAGCTCACTTTCCGCGGACTACGAGCAGTACTTC
v_gene: TRBV9; abundance: -; d_gene: -; j_gene: TRBJ2-1; CDR3aa: CASSVDSRRDNEQFF; CDR3nt: TGTGCCAGCAGCGTAGATTCCCGGCGCGACAATGAGCAGTTCTTC
v_gene: TRBV7-3; abundance: -; d_gene: -; j_gene: TRBJ2-7; CDR3aa: CASSLRVFRAFGSYEQYF; CDR3nt: TGTGCCAGCAGCTTACGGGTTTTTCGAGCTTTCGGCTCCTACGAGCAGTACTTC
v_gene: TRBV30; abundance: -; d_gene: -; j_gene: TRBJ1-5; CDR3aa: CAWSATTQGTGNQPQHF; CDR3nt: TGTGCCTGGAGTGCAACCACACAGGGAACGGGCAATCAGCCCCAGCATTTT